The clone carrying this T cell receptor (beta chain) came up a few times. This specimen comes from a study of human T cells and chemical hapten exposure. Study-wide background: TCR yields differed between samples (mainly from small differences in pooled library volume).

The CDR3 loop spans 14 amino acids. J lost 0 bases, V lost 6 bases, and 2 bases had no gene match. Germline V gene data show CDR1 as MNHNS and CDR2 as SASEGT. Using its own MiXCR run on the RACE reads, TCRdb lists one record per CDR3 protein. This repertoire shows about 110,000 distinct CDR3 sequences, more than 7% found once; its top ten account for 3.1%. Time point indicated: patch test 2, 6 weeks after DPC sensitization. The treatment denotes: therapeutic diphenylcyclopropenone sensitization with weekly scalp DPC. Sequenced material: whole blood, taken in connection with sensitization to the hapten diphenylcyclopropenone (DPC). The receptor's source is a woman in her thirties or forties with alopecia areata. Some clones in this sample may be carry-over from other donors' samples. The rearrangement uses TRBV6-1 and TRBJ2-7, with 10 bases fitting TRBD1. CDR3 protein: CASRRDRGSYEQYF. The CDR3 bases are TGTGCCAGCAGGCGGGACAGGGGCTCCTACGAGCAGTACTTC.